The TCR beta chain under discussion was sequenced for a study of cytomegalovirus exposure and HLA in healthy donors. General study findings and limits: By HLA locus, TCR association rates varied in a later analysis, with DRB1 showing the most and HLA-C the fewest. The study listed roughly 160 cytomegalovirus-associated TCR beta chains. Across all donors, roughly uniform sequencing depth was an assumption of the presence/absence analyses.

This clone was detected only a few times. Its specificity is unknown. Vbeta (60) and Jbeta (13) primers were used in the PCR. Only in-frame clones appear in the TCRdb table, and some are missing; sequencing was by immunoSEQ multiplex PCR. The sample records 85,000 to 100,000 clones, around 77% being singletons. The CDR3 has 15 amino acids. Trimming cost V 7 bases and J 0 bases, with 13 bases left between them. In germline, CDR1 is MNHNS, CDR2 SASEGT. The rearrangement joins TRBV6-1 to TRBJ1-5; D ambiguous. The sequence was collected from a man aged 45-65 years in good health and CMV-seropositive. Material: PBMCs. Here the CDR3 DNA reads TGTGCCAGCATGGGAGGGATCAATAGCAATCAGCCCCAGCATTTT. Translating gives CASMGGINSNQPQHF.